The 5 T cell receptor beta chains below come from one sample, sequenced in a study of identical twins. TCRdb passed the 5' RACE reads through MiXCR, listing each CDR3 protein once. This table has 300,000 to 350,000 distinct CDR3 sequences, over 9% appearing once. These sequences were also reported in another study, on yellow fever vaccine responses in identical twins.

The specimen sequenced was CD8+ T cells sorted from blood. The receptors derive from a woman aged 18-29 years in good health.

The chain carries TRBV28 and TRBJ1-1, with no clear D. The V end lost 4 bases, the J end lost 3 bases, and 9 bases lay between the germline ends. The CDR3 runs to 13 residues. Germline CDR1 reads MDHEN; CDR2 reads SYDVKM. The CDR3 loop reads CASSYAPDTEAFF. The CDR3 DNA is TGTGCCAGCAGTTACGCCCCGGACACTGAAGCTTTCTTT.

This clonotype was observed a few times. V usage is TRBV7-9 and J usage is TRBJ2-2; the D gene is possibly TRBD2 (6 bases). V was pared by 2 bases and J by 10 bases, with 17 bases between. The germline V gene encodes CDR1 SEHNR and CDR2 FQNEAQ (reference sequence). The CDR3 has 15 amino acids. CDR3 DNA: TGTGCCAGCAGCTTATCCTCATCCGGAGGGGAGGAGCTGTTTTTT. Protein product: CASSLSSSGGEELFF.

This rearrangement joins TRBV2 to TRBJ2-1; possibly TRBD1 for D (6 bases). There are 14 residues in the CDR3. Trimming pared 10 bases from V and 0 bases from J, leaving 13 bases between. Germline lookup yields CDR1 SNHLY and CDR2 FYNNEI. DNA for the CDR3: TGTGCCACCGAGGGGACAAGCTCCTACAATGAGCAGTTCTTC. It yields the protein CATEGTSSYNEQFF.

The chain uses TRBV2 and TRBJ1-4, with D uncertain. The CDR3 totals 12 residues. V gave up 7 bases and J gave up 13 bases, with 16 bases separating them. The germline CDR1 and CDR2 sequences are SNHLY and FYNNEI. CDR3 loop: CASKGAAIGLFF. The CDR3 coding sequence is TGTGCCAGCAAGGGAGCTGCAATAGGACTGTTTTTT.

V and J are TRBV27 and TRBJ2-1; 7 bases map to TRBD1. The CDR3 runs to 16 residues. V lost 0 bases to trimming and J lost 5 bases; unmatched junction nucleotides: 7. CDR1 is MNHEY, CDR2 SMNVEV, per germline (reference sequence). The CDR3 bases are TGTGCCAGCAGTTTATCCCAGGGGGATTTTGACAATGAGCAGTTCTTC. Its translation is CASSLSQGDFDNEQFF.